This T cell receptor (beta chain) was obtained from a study of shared clonotypes between healthy human individuals. About this clone itself: Its cognate antigen is unknown. The sample has other DNA sequences that encode this CDR3 too.

Findings and limits, study-wide: Non-shared clonotypes showed lower generation probabilities than clonotypes common to all four donors.

V was shortened by 6 bases and J by 2 bases, with 10 bases between the two germline ends. The CDR3 is 13 residues long. Germline values: CDR1 MNHNS, CDR2 SASEGT. Clones were sequenced by immunoSEQ multiplex PCR, and TCRdb holds only the in-frame ones, with some missing. The sample holds around 2.1 million clones, 95% seen once. The chain joins TRBV6-1 to TRBJ1-1; weak D call: TRBD1 (5 bases). The receptor's source is a man between 18 and 35 years old in good health. The sample was naive CD4+ T cells sorted from blood. Subset noted: CD45RA+ positively selected. CDR3 protein: CASSEQDNTEAFF. CDR3 bases: TGTGCCAGCAGCGAACAGGACAACACTGAAGCTTTCTTT.